This T cell receptor beta chain is from a study of technical replicates of blood from several donors. Clones were read by immunoSEQ multiplex PCR, and TCRdb kept only the in-frame ones, dropping some. The sample records over 50,000 clones, 97% being singletons. The table lists this clone with a count of one. In germline, CDR1 is SGHRS, CDR2 YFSETQ. V lost 4 bases and J lost 4; bases outside the gene matches: 6. The CDR3 covers 14 residues. The specimen sequenced was T cells isolated from PBMCs. This clonotype was obtained from a human donor in good health. The J gene is TRBJ2-5, the V gene TRBV5-1; TRBD2 agrees at 8 bases. CDR3 amino acids: CASSHGLALETQYF. The CDR3 nucleotides read TGCGCCAGCAGCCATGGACTAGCTCTAGAGACCCAGTACTTC.